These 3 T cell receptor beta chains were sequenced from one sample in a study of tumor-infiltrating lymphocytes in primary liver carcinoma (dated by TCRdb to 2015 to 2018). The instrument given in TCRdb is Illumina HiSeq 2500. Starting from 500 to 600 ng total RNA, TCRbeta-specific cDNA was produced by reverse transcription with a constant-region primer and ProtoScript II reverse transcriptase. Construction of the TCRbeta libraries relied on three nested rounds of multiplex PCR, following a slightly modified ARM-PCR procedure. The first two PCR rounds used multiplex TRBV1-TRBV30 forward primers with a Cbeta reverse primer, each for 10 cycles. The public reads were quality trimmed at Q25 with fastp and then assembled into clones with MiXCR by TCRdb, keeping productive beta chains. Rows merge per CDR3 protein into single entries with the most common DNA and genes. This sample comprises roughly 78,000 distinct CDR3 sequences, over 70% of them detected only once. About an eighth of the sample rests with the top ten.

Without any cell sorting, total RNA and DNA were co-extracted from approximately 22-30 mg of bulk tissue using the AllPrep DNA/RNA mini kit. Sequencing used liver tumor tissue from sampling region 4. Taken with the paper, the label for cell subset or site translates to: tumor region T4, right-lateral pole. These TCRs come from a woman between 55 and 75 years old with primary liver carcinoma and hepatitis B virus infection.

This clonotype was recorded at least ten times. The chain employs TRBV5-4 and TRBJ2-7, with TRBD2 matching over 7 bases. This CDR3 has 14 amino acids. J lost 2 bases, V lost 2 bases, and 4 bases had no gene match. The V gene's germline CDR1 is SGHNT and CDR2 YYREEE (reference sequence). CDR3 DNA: TGTGCCAGCAGCTTTGGCGGGGGTACCTACGAGCAGTACTTC. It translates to CASSFGGGTYEQYF.

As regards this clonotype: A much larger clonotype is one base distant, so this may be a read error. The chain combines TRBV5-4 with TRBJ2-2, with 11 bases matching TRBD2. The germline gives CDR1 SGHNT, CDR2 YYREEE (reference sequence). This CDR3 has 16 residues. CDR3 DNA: TGTGCCAGCAGCCGACTAGCGGGACTTAACACCGAGGAGCTGTTTTTT. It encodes CASSRLAGLNTEELFF.

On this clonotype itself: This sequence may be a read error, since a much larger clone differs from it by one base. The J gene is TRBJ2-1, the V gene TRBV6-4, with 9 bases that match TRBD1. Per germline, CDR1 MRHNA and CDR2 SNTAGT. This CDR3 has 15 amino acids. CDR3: CVSSDSTGGYNEQFF. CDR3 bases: TGTGTCAGCAGTGACTCGACAGGGGGTTACAATGAGCAGTTCTTC.